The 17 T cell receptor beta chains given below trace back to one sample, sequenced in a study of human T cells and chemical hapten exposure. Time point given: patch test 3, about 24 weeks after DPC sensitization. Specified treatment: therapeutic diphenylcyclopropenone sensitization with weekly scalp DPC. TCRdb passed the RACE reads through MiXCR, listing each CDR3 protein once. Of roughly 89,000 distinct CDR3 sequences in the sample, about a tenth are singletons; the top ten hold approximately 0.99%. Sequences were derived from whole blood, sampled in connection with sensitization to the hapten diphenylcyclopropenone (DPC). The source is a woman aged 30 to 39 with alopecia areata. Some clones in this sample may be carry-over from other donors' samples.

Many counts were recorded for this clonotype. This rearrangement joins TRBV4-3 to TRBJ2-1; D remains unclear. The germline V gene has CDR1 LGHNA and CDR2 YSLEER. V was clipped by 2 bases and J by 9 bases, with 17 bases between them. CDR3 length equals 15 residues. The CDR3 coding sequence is TGCGCCAGCAGCCAAATCCCGCTATCGCCTGGTGAGCAGTTCTTC. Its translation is CASSQIPLSPGEQFF.

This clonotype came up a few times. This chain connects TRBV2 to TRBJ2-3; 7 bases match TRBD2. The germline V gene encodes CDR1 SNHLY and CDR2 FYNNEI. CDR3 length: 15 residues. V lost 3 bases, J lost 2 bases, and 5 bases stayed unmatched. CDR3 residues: CASSDFAGDTDTQYF. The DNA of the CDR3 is TGTGCCAGCAGTGACTTTGCGGGGGACACAGATACGCAGTATTTT.

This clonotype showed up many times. DNA for the CDR3: TGTGCCAGCAGGATGGACAGGGGGAGCAATCAGCCCCAGCATTTT. This codes for CASRMDRGSNQPQHF. This sequence joins TRBV7-8 and TRBJ1-5, with 10 bases fitting TRBD1. V was pared by 6 bases and J by 1 base, with 3 bases of the junction left unmatched. CDR3 size: 15 residues. Germline loops: CDR1 SGHVS, CDR2 FQNEAQ.

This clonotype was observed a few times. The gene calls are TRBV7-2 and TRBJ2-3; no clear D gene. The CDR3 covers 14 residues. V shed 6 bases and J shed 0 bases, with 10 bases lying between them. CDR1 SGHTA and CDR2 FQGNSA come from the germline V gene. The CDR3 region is CASRSRFSTDTQYF. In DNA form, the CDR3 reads TGTGCCAGCAGGTCCCGGTTTAGCACAGATACGCAGTATTTT.

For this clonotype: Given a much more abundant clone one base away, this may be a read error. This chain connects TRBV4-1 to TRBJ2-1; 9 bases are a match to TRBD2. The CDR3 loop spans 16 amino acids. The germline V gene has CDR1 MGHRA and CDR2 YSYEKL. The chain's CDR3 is CASSRLGLASYNKQFF. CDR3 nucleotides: TGCGCCAGCAGCCGCCTGGGACTAGCCAGCTACAATAAGCAGTTCTTC.

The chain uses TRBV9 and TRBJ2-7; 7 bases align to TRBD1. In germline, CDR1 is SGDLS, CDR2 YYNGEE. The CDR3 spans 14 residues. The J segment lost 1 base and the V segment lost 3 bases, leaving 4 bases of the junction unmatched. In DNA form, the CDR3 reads TGTGCCAGCAGCGAAACAGGGGCATCCTACGAGCAGTACTTC. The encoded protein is CASSETGASYEQYF.

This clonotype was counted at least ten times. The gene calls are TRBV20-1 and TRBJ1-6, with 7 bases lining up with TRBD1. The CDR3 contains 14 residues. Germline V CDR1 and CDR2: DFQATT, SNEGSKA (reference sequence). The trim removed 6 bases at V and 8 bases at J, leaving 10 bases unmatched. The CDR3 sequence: CSAFPGTEYSPLHF. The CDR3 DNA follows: TGCAGTGCATTTCCCGGGACAGAATATTCACCCCTCCACTTT.

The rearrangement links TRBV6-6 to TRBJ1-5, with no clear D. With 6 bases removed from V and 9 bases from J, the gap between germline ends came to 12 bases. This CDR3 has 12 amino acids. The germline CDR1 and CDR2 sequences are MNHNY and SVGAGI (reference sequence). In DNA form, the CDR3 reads TGTGCCAGCAGGGACGGTCTTAGGCCCCAGCATTTT. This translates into CASRDGLRPQHF.

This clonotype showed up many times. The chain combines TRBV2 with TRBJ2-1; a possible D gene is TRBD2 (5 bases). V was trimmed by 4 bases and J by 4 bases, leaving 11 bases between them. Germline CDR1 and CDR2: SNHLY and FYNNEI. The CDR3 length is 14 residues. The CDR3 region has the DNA TGTGCCAGCAGTGCGGGAATTGTATACAATGAGCAGTTCTTC. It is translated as CASSAGIVYNEQFF.

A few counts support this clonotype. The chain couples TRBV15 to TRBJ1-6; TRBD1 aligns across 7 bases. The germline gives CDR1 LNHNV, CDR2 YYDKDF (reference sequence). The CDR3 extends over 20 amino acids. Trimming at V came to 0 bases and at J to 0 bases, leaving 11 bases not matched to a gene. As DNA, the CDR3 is TGTGCCACCAGCAGAGATTTCACCACGGGACAGCGCTCCTATAATTCACCCCTCCACTTT. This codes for CATSRDFTTGQRSYNSPLHF.

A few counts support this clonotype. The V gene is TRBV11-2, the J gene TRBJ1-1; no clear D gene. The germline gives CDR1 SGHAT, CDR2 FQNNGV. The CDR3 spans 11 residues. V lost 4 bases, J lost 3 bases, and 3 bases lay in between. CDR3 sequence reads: CASSSHTEAFF. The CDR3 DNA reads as TGTGCCAGCAGCTCGCACACTGAAGCTTTCTTT. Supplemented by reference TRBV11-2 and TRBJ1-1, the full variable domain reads EAGVAQSPRYKIIEKRQSVAFWCNPISGHATLYWYQQILGQGPKLLIQFQNNGVVDDSQLPKDRFSAERLKGVDSTLKIQPAKLEDSAVYLCASSSHTEAFFGQGTRLTVV.

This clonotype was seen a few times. CDR3 in amino acids: CASSSYRPNTGELFF. In DNA form, the CDR3 reads TGCGCCAGCAGCTCTTACAGGCCGAACACCGGGGAGCTGTTTTTT. This sequence joins TRBV5-1 and TRBJ2-2; D is perhaps TRBD1 (5 bases). The ends were cut back, 3 bases at V and 0 bases at J, with 9 bases in the middle. The germline CDR1 and CDR2 sequences are SGHRS and YFSETQ. The CDR3 length is 15 residues.

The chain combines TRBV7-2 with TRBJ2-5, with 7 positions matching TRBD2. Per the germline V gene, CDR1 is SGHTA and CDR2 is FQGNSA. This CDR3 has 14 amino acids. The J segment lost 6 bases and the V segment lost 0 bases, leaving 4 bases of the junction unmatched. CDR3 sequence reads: CASSLARERKTQYF. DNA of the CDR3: TGTGCCAGCAGCTTAGCGCGGGAGAGAAAGACCCAGTACTTC.

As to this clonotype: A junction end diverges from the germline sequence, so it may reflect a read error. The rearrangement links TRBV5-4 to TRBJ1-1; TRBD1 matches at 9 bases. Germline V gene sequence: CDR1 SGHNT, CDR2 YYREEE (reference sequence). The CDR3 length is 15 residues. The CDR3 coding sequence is TGTGCCAGCAGCTTGCAGGGGACAGGGTATACTGTAGCTTTCTTT. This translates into CASSLQGTGYTVAFF.

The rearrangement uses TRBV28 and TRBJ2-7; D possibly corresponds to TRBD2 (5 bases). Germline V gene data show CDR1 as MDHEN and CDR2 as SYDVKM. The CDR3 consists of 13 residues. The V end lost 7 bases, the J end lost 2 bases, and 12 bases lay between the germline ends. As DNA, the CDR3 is TGTGCCAGCACTGTGGACGGGGCCTACGAGCAGTACTTC. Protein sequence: CASTVDGAYEQYF.

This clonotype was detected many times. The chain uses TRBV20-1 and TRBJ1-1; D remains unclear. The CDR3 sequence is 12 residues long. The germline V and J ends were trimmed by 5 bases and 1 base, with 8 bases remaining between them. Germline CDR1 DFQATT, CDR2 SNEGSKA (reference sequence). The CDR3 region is CSAWPGNTEAFF. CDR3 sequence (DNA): TGCAGTGCTTGGCCAGGGAACACTGAAGCTTTCTTT.

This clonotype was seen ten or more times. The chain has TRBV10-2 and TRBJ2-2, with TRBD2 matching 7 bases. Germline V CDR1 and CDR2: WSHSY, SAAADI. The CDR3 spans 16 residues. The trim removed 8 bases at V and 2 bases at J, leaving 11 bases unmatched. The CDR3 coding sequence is TGCGCCAGCCTCCCCACGCGGGGGATCAACACCGGGGAGCTGTTTTTT. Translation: CASLPTRGINTGELFF.